This TCR beta chain is drawn from a study of response to subunit inactivated influenza vaccine. Germline CDR1 reads LGHDT; CDR2 reads YNNKEL (reference sequence). The V and J ends lost 1 base and 0 bases respectively, with 10 bases between them. CDR3 length: 16 amino acids. A single record per CDR3 protein comes from TCRdb applying MiXCR to the RT-PCR reads. The sample includes about 700,000 distinct CDR3 sequences, around 13% seen only once; the top ten take 7.6%. The material sequenced was PBMCs from blood, taken less than 15 days before vaccination. This sequence originates from a man in his fifties or sixties who received an inactivated influenza vaccine. The chain combines TRBV3-1 with TRBJ1-5, with a possible D match to TRBD1 (6 bases). CDR3: CASSQGTVFSNQPQHF. The CDR3 DNA is TGTGCCAGCAGCCAAGGGACAGTGTTTAGCAATCAGCCCCAGCATTTT. The complete variable domain, with remaining parts taken from reference TRBV3-1 and TRBJ1-5, reads DTAVSQTPKYLVTQMGNDKSIKCEQNLGHDTMYWYKQDSKKFLKIMFSYNNKELIINETVPNRFSPKSPDKAHLNLHINSLELGDSAVYFCASSQGTVFSNQPQHFGDGTRLSIL.